This T cell receptor (beta chain) was captured by sequencing in a study of cytomegalovirus exposure and HLA in healthy donors. Study at large: Earlier, almost 120 million unique TCR beta sequences were recovered from about 179 million T cells by an analysis.

The PCR used 60 Vbeta and 13 Jbeta primers. Produced via immunoSEQ multiplex PCR; TCRdb's table is partial and in-frame only. The top ten clones hold about 4.3% of a sample with some 150,000 clones, less than 90% of them seen once. Overall study findings and caveats: Per a prior analysis, the majority of TCR beta V segments were productive roughly 90% or roughly 30% of the time.

Worth noting for this clone: What it binds is unknown.

Germline trimming cut 0 bases from V and 4 bases from J; bases unmatched to any gene: 1. This CDR3 comprises 14 residues. Germline V gene data show CDR1 as MDHEN and CDR2 as SYDVKM. Sequencing was done on a sample of PBMCs. The receptor's source is a woman in her fifties or sixties in good health and CMV-seropositive. The V and J genes are TRBV28 and TRBJ2-7; 9 positions agree with TRBD1. The DNA for the CDR3 is TGTGCCAGCAGTTTATGGGACAGGGGTTACGAGCAGTACTTC. Protein sequence: CASSLWDRGYEQYF.